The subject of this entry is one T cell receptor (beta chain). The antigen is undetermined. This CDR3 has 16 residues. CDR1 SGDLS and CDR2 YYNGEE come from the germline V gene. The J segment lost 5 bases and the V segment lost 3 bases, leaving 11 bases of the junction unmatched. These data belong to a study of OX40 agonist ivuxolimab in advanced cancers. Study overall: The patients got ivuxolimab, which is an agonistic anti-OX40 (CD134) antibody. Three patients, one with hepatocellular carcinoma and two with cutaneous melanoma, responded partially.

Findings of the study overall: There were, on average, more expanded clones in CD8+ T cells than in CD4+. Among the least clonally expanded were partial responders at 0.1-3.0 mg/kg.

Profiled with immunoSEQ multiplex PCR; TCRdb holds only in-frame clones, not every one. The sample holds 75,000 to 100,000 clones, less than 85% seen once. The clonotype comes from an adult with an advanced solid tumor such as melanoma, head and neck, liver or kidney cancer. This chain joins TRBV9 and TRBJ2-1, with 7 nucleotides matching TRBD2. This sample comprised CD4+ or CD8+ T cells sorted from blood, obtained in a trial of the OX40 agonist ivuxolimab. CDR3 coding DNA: TGTGCCAGCAGCGCCCGGGACTATGGGGCCCACAATGAGCAGTTCTTC. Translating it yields CASSARDYGAHNEQFF. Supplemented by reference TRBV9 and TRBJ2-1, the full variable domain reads DSGVTQTPKHLITATGQRVTLRCSPRSGDLSVYWYQQSLDQGLQFLIQYYNGEERAKGNILERFSAQQFPDLHSELNLSSLELGDSALYFCASSARDYGAHNEQFFGPGTRLTVL.